The clone carrying this T cell receptor beta chain has more than one count but fewer than ten. Its antigen is currently unknown. Germline CDR1 reads SGHRS; CDR2 reads YFSETQ. V was trimmed by 5 bases and J by 7 bases, leaving 21 bases between them. The CDR3 is 15 residues long. Constant-segment primers served in 5'RACE that generated TCR alpha and TCR beta cDNA libraries bearing sample barcodes and UMIs. A single record per CDR3 protein comes from TCRdb applying MiXCR to the 5' RACE reads. This sample has hundreds of thousands of distinct CDR3 sequences; 20% to 25% occur once, and the top ten carry approximately 8.4%. This specimen comes from a study of T-cell memory formation after mild COVID-19. Study-wide findings and caveats: Pre-infection memory held some responding clones, suggesting pre-existing cross-reactive T cells responded.

The specimen was PBMCs or a T cell subset sorted from them (not recorded which). The chain is built from TRBV5-1 and TRBJ2-5; possibly TRBD1 or TRBD2 for D (5 bases each). The clonotype comes from an adult woman who had mild COVID-19 (a few samples of this study predate the infection). Cell type and time point are not known. CDR3 sequence reads: CASRYGDPVSSTQYF. In DNA, the CDR3 is TGCGCCAGCAGGTATGGGGACCCCGTATCATCGACCCAGTACTTC.